This T cell receptor beta chain was sequenced during a study of OX40 agonist ivuxolimab in advanced cancers. About the study: Ivuxolimab, which is an agonistic anti-OX40 (CD134) antibody, was administered to the patients. Study results and caveats: In the 0.1-3.0 mg/kg groups, partial responders showed among the lowest expansion.

With 0 bases removed from V and 4 bases from J, the gap between germline ends came to 24 bases. This CDR3 is 19 amino acids long. The method was immunoSEQ multiplex PCR; TCRdb's version includes in-frame clones alone and lacks a portion of them. The data contain about 11,000 clones, roughly 86% of them singletons. Only one count was recorded for this clone. Its antigen is unidentified. Autoimmune disease history or systemic immunosuppression excluded patients. This clonotype originated in an adult with an advanced solid tumor such as melanoma, head and neck, liver or kidney cancer. The source material was CD4+ or CD8+ T cells sorted from blood, sampled in a trial of the OX40 agonist ivuxolimab. The chain joins TRBV6-7 to TRBJ1-1, with D tentatively TRBD1 (6 bases). TRBV6-7 is an ORF for which the function is uncertain. This chain's CDR3 is CASSYSWGGGRETGTEAFF. The CDR3 DNA is TGTGCCAGCAGTTACTCGTGGGGCGGGGGGCGCGAAACAGGCACTGAAGCTTTCTTT.